One TCR beta chain is described in this entry. This specimen belongs to a study of blood T cell repertoires in COVID-19. Here immunoSEQ multiplex PCR was the method, and the copy in TCRdb shows in-frame clones only, minus some. The repertoire holds 140,000 to 150,000 clones, with approximately 83% as singletons. Seattle patients were enrolled while actively infected and followed longitudinally. This CDR3 has 12 residues. Germline V gene sequence: CDR1 KGHDR, CDR2 SFDVKD. J gave up 4 bases and V 9 bases, and 0 bases lay outside the gene matches. Sequenced sample: peripheral blood. This clonotype was sampled from a woman aged 55 to 70 with COVID-19, enrolled during active disease. The V and J genes are TRBV24-1 and TRBJ1-5, with TRBD1 identical over 9 bases. DNA of the CDR3: TGTGCCACCGGGACAGGGAATCAGCCCCAGCATTTT. Translated: CATGTGNQPQHF.